This TCR beta chain was retrieved from a study of blood T cell repertoires in COVID-19. Study overall: The United States, Italy and Spain provided the acute and convalescent COVID-19 samples.

Libraries were prepared by immunoSEQ multiplex PCR; TCRdb keeps only in-frame clonotypes and omits some of them. The sample lists approximately 68,000 clones; approximately 78% were seen once. The CDR3 covers 15 residues. Trimming cost V 3 bases and J 4 bases, with 15 bases left between them. Germline CDR1 is DFQATT and CDR2 is SNEGSKA (reference sequence). This chain connects TRBV20-1 to TRBJ1-4; D gene unclear. Sequencing was performed on peripheral blood. The TCR originated in a human donor in a cohort sampled during active COVID-19. The CDR3 region has the DNA TGCAGTGCTAGTGACGATCCGCGGGGTAATGAAAAACTGTTTTTT. Amino acids: CSASDDPRGNEKLFF.